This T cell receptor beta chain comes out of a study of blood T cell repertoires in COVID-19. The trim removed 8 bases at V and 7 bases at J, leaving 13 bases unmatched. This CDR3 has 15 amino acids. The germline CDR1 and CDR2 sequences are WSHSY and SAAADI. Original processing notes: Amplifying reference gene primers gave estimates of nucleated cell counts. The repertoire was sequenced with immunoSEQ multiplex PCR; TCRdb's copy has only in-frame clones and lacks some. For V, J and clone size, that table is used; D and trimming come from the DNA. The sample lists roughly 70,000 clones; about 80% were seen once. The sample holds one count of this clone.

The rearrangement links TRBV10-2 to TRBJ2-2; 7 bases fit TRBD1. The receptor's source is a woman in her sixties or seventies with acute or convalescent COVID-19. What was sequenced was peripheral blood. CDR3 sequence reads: CASRREAGGSGELFF. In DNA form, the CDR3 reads TGCGCCAGCCGGAGAGAGGCAGGGGGAAGCGGGGAGCTGTTTTTT.